This record concerns one T cell receptor (beta chain) sequence. The authors' processing: Reference gene primer amplification gave estimated nucleated cell counts. The assay was immunoSEQ multiplex PCR, and TCRdb's table has in-frame clones only and misses some. V and J calls and clone size follow that table, whereas D and trimming were derived from the DNA. The sample lists some 490,000 clones, 80% to 90% occurring once. These data belong to a study of blood T cell repertoires in COVID-19. The sequence was collected from a human donor in a cohort sampled during active COVID-19. The specimen sequenced was peripheral blood.

Here the CDR3 reads CAWTLRGLGYGYTF. The CDR3 DNA follows: TGTGCCTGGACCTTGAGGGGGCTGGGCTATGGCTACACCTTC. This rearrangement joins TRBV30 to TRBJ1-2; 7 bases line up with TRBD1. The germline gives CDR1 GTSNPN, CDR2 SVGIG (reference sequence). The junction had 9 bases not matched to a gene; V was cut back by 4 bases and J by 4 bases. The CDR3 runs 14 residues.